The 28 T cell receptor beta chains below come from one sample, sequenced in a study of T cells after yellow fever vaccination. TCRdb analysed the 5' RACE reads with MiXCR anew, one entry per CDR3 protein. Among about 340,000 distinct CDR3 sequences, roughly an eighth were seen once, and the ten largest hold more than 3%. The specimen comprised CD4+ T cells sorted from PBMCs, sampled 15 days after the yellow fever booster vaccination. All receptors derive from a man younger than 35 who received the YFV17D yellow fever vaccine.

J is TRBJ1-1 and V is TRBV7-6; no definite D call. The CDR3 has 15 amino acids. The V end was cut by 4 bases, the J end by 5 bases, with 17 bases between. Germline-derived CDR1 and CDR2 are SGHVS and FNYEAQ. The CDR3 DNA sequence: TGTGCCAGCAGCTCCACGGCAGGCTCGGGGACTGAAGCTTTCTTT. Translated, it gives CASSSTAGSGTEAFF.

The chain joins TRBV2 to TRBJ1-6; possible D gene TRBD1, 5 bases. CDR1 and CDR2 (germline): SNHLY, FYNNEI. V dropped 3 bases and J dropped 7 bases, with 13 bases sitting between them. The CDR3 is 15 residues long. The CDR3 DNA is TGTGCCAGCAGTGATGAAACAGGTGGGAATTCACCCCTCCACTTT. Its protein is CASSDETGGNSPLHF.

This clonotype has just a few counts. The CDR3 loop reads CASSPRGRGLGDTQYF. In nucleotides, the CDR3 is TGTGCCAGCAGCCCCAGGGGGAGGGGGCTCGGAGATACGCAGTATTTT. The V call is TRBV12-3 or TRBV12-4, the J call TRBJ2-3; TRBD1 or TRBD2 may be the D gene (7 bases each). The CDR3 length is 16 residues. Trimming removed 6 bases at V and 5 bases at J, with 21 bases between.

This CDR3 reads CAWSATSSDEQFF. In DNA form, the CDR3 reads TGTGCCTGGAGTGCGACTAGTAGCGATGAGCAGTTCTTC. The V gene is TRBV30, the J gene TRBJ2-1, with D possibly being TRBD2 (6 bases). The CDR3 totals 13 residues. V was pared by 1 base and J by 8 bases, with 12 bases between. CDR1 is GTSNPN, CDR2 SVGIG, per germline (reference sequence).

This clonotype came up a few times. The chain links TRBV18 to TRBJ1-1; maybe TRBD1 (5 bases). V shed 3 bases and J shed 3 bases, with 11 bases lying between them. CDR3 length: 14 amino acids. CDR1 is KGHSH, CDR2 LQKENI, per germline. The CDR3 loop is CASSPPGWDTEAFF. CDR3 nucleotide sequence: TGTGCCAGCTCACCGCCAGGGTGGGACACTGAAGCTTTCTTT.

There are many counts of this clonotype. The chain links TRBV11-2 to TRBJ2-2; 13 bases fit TRBD2. The CDR3 is made up of 15 amino acids. V lost 3 bases, J lost 8 bases, and 3 bases stayed unmatched. Germline V gene sequence: CDR1 SGHAT, CDR2 FQNNGV. The CDR3 sequence: CASSLGLAGRGELFF. The DNA for the CDR3 is TGTGCCAGCAGCTTGGGACTAGCGGGGCGAGGGGAGCTGTTTTTT.

The chain couples TRBV29-1 to TRBJ2-3; the D call may be TRBD1 or TRBD2 (6 bases each). V lost 4 bases, J lost 5 bases, and 13 bases lay in between. Germline assignment: CDR1 SQVTM and CDR2 ANQGSEA. The CDR3 is made up of 13 amino acids. The CDR3 DNA reads as TGCAGCGTTGTGGGGGGCTCTGTAGATACGCAGTATTTT. This codes for CSVVGGSVDTQYF.

This chain links TRBV7-2 with TRBJ1-1; D uncertain. The germline CDR1 and CDR2 sequences are SGHTA and FQGNSA. V was pared by 7 bases and J by 0 bases, with 9 bases between. CDR3 length equals 13 residues. The CDR3 protein is CASTQVMNTEAFF. The CDR3 DNA follows: TGTGCCAGCACCCAAGTTATGAACACTGAAGCTTTCTTT.

This clonotype was picked up a small number of times. The V gene is TRBV7-2, the J gene TRBJ2-7, with D unresolved. The V end was cut by 1 base, the J end by 3 bases, with 7 bases between. In germline, CDR1 is SGHTA, CDR2 FQGNSA. This CDR3 comprises 13 residues. The CDR3 nucleotides are TGTGCCAGCAGCTTAGGACACATCTACGAGCAGTACTTC. It specifies CASSLGHIYEQYF.

The table lists this clonotype with many counts. The CDR3: CASSLDLLETQYF. In nucleotides, the CDR3 is TGTGCCAGCAGCTTGGATCTTCTTGAGACCCAGTACTTC. This chain links TRBV7-6 with TRBJ2-5; D is undetermined. The CDR3 extends over 13 amino acids. The V end was cut by 3 bases, the J end by 5 bases, with 10 bases between. CDR1 and CDR2 from the germline V gene are SGHVS and FNYEAQ.

The chain recombines TRBV5-1 with TRBJ2-3; 8 bases agree with TRBD1. From germline, CDR1 is SGHRS and CDR2 YFSETQ. Losses at the gene ends were 0 bases for V and 8 bases for J; bases not matched to a gene: 5. This CDR3 has 14 residues. The CDR3, as DNA: TGCGCCAGCAGCTTGGACAGGGGGACTGGTACGCAGTATTTT. Protein product: CASSLDRGTGTQYF.

This clonotype was counted only a few times. V is TRBV24-1 and J is TRBJ2-3; no clear D gene. The CDR3 loop spans 12 amino acids. Trimming removed 5 bases at V and 6 bases at J, with 8 bases between. Germline lookup yields CDR1 KGHDR and CDR2 SFDVKD. CDR3 in amino acids: CATSGRRDTQYF. Here the CDR3 DNA reads TGTGCCACCAGTGGTAGAAGGGATACGCAGTATTTT.

There are a few counts of this clonotype. This chain connects TRBV7-9 to TRBJ1-1; TRBD1 aligns across 8 bases. The germline V gene encodes CDR1 SEHNR and CDR2 FQNEAQ (reference sequence). The CDR3 contains 16 residues. V lost 4 bases, J lost 1 base, and 8 bases stayed unmatched. As DNA, the CDR3 is TGTGCCAGCAGCTACCGGGGACAGGTTGGGAACACTGAAGCTTTCTTT. It encodes CASSYRGQVGNTEAFF.

This sequence joins TRBV5-1 and TRBJ1-1; D not resolved. The ends were cut back, 4 bases at V and 4 bases at J, with 14 bases in the middle. CDR1 and CDR2 (germline): SGHRS, YFSETQ. The CDR3 is 14 residues long. This chain's CDR3 is CASSEQPLPTEAFF. In DNA form, the CDR3 reads TGCGCCAGCAGCGAACAGCCCCTGCCCACTGAAGCTTTCTTT. The whole variable domain, remainder taken from reference TRBV5-1 and TRBJ1-1, is KAGVTQTPRYLIKTRGQQVTLSCSPISGHRSVSWYQQTPGQGLQFLFEYFSETQRNKGNFPGRFSGRQFSNSRSEMNVSTLELGDSALYLCASSEQPLPTEAFFGQGTRLTVV.

This CDR3 is CASSLWGEEETQYF. DNA of the CDR3: TGTGCCAGCAGCTTATGGGGGGAAGAAGAGACCCAGTACTTC. J is TRBJ2-5 and V is TRBV7-9, with a possible D match to TRBD2 (6 bases). Trimming left V 2 bases short and J 3 bases short, with 10 bases between. CDR1 and CDR2 (germline): SEHNR, FQNEAQ (reference sequence). The CDR3 has 14 residues.

The chain is built from TRBV25-1 and TRBJ1-1; D unresolved. V was clipped by 6 bases and J by 7 bases, with 9 bases between them. CDR1 MGHDK and CDR2 SYGVNS come from the germline V gene. The CDR3 length is 11 residues. CDR3 protein: CASRTHSEAFF. The CDR3 nucleotides are TGTGCCAGCAGGACCCACAGTGAAGCTTTCTTT.

V usage is TRBV18 and J usage is TRBJ1-6, with D possibly matching TRBD1 (6 bases). This CDR3 region has 13 residues. Trimming removed 4 bases at V and 9 bases at J, with 10 bases between. Germline V gene data show CDR1 as KGHSH and CDR2 as LQKENI. DNA for the CDR3: TGTGCCAGCTCACAGGGGGACGGTTCACCCCTCCACTTT. Amino acid sequence: CASSQGDGSPLHF. Supplemented by reference TRBV18 and TRBJ1-6, the full variable domain reads NAGVMQNPRHLVRRRGQEARLRCSPMKGHSHVYWYRQLPEEGLKFMVYLQKENIIDESGMPKERFSAEFPKEGPSILRIQQVVRGDSAAYFCASSQGDGSPLHFGNGTRLTVT.

The V call is TRBV11-3, the J call TRBJ2-2, with D tentatively TRBD1 or TRBD2 (7 bases each). This CDR3 is built from 18 residues. Germline CDR1 and CDR2: SGHNT and YENEEA. The V end was cut by 0 bases, the J end by 1 base, with 15 bases between. In DNA form, the CDR3 reads TGTGCCAGCAGCTTAGATCAGGGGGGGTCCGTGAACACCGGGGAGCTGTTTTTT. Translating gives CASSLDQGGSVNTGELFF.

This clonotype was seen a handful of times. The rearrangement joins TRBV10-3 to TRBJ2-2; 8 nucleotides match TRBD1. CDR3 size: 17 residues. The junction had 13 bases not matched to a gene; V was cut back by 6 bases and J by 4 bases. The germline V gene has CDR1 ENHRY and CDR2 SYGVKD. The CDR3 nucleotides read TGTGCCATCAGCCCCAACACCGACAGGGGACCCACCGGGGAGCTGTTTTTT. It specifies CAISPNTDRGPTGELFF.

The chain links TRBV20-1 to TRBJ1-1; D call uncertain. Germline V gene sequence: CDR1 DFQATT, CDR2 SNEGSKA (reference sequence). The CDR3 loop spans 11 amino acids. V lost 1 base and J 8 bases, leaving 8 bases between the germline ends. CDR3 bases: TGCAGTGCTAGAGGACGGGTGGAAGCTTTCTTT. Amino acids: CSARGRVEAFF.

The chain joins TRBV7-9 to TRBJ1-3; a weak D match, TRBD1 (5 bases). Between the trimmed V and J ends, which lost 2 bases and 0 bases, there was a span of 11 bases. The CDR3 runs 16 residues. From germline, CDR1 is SEHNR and CDR2 FQNEAQ (reference sequence). The CDR3 is CASSLWGSSSGNTIYF. In DNA form, the CDR3 reads TGTGCCAGCAGCTTATGGGGGAGTTCCTCTGGAAACACCATATATTTT.

This clonotype was counted many times. The V gene is TRBV29-1, the J gene TRBJ1-1; unclear D gene. The CDR3 sequence is 15 residues long. Trimming took off 7 bases at V and 0 bases at J, with 18 bases between the two ends. Germline values: CDR1 SQVTM, CDR2 ANQGSEA. CDR3 bases: TGCAGCGCGATGGCGGGGTGGGCCATGAACACTGAAGCTTTCTTT. It yields the protein CSAMAGWAMNTEAFF.

This sequence joins TRBV11-2 and TRBJ2-4; a weak D match, TRBD1 (5 bases). The germline V gene has CDR1 SGHAT and CDR2 FQNNGV. V lost 0 bases and J 6 bases, leaving 9 bases between the germline ends. The CDR3 runs 14 residues. CDR3 nucleotide sequence: TGTGCCAGCAGCTTAGATCGCCAGGGAAACATTCAGTACTTC. Translating gives CASSLDRQGNIQYF.

This clonotype was found many times. The rearrangement links TRBV4-3 to TRBJ2-1; TRBD1 matches 9 bases. Per germline, CDR1 LGHNA and CDR2 YSLEER. With V trimmed by 3 bases and J by 3 bases, 9 bases remained unmatched. The CDR3 is 17 residues long. CDR3 protein: CASSHPTRQGGYNEQFF. CDR3 coding DNA: TGCGCCAGCAGCCACCCCACCCGACAGGGGGGCTACAATGAGCAGTTCTTC.

V gene TRBV10-1 combines with J gene TRBJ2-3; a possible D gene is TRBD1 (5 bases). V lost 0 bases to trimming and J lost 5 bases, with 9 bases between them. Germline values: CDR1 WNHNN, CDR2 SYGVQD (reference sequence). The CDR3 contains 14 residues. CDR3 bases: TGCGCCAGCAGTGAGTCCCAGGGTTTAGATACGCAGTATTTT. Protein product: CASSESQGLDTQYF.

This rearrangement joins TRBV3-1 to TRBJ2-7; D is unclear. CDR1 LGHDT and CDR2 YNNKEL come from the germline V gene (reference sequence). The CDR3 has 13 residues. Between the trimmed V and J ends, which lost 4 bases and 7 bases, there was a span of 14 bases. The CDR3 nucleotides are TGTGCCAGCAGCCGGCGACCCCTGGGAGAGCAGTACTTC. Residues: CASSRRPLGEQYF.

There are a few counts of this clonotype. The rearrangement joins TRBV7-3 to TRBJ1-2; D remains unclear. The CDR3 contains 13 residues. Per the germline V gene, CDR1 is SGHTA and CDR2 is FQGTGA. Trimming left V 0 bases short and J 8 bases short, with 10 bases between. CDR3 in amino acids: CASSLTKGEGYTF. DNA of the CDR3: TGTGCCAGCAGCTTAACAAAGGGTGAAGGCTACACCTTC. Combining the CDR3 with reference TRBV7-3 and TRBJ1-2 gives the whole variable domain GAGVSQTPSNKVTEKGKYVELRCDPISGHTALYWYRQSLGQGPEFLIYFQGTGAADDSGLPNDRFFAVRPEGSVSTLKIQRTERGDSAVYLCASSLTKGEGYTFGSGTRLTVV.

The chain joins TRBV5-1 to TRBJ2-3, with 9 bases lining up with TRBD1. The V gene's germline CDR1 is SGHRS and CDR2 YFSETQ. The ends lost 4 bases at V and 2 bases at J; junction bases unmatched: 5. CDR3 length: 15 amino acids. CDR3: CASSAKQGATDTQYF. The CDR3 coding sequence is TGCGCCAGCAGCGCCAAACAGGGGGCCACAGATACGCAGTATTTT.